One sample yielded the 21 T cell receptor beta chains listed below, sequenced in a study of blood T cell repertoires in COVID-19. Measured with immunoSEQ multiplex PCR; TCRdb has only the in-frame clones, and not every one. The sample lists about 220,000 clones, 84% occurring once. Sequenced material: peripheral blood. The receptor source for this set is a woman aged 25 to 39 who had recovered from COVID-19.

This sequence joins TRBV6-5 and TRBJ2-7, with TRBD2 matching over 12 bases. This CDR3 spans 11 amino acids. Germline V CDR1 and CDR2: MNHEY, SVGAGI. J was trimmed by 12 bases and V by 8 bases; bases with no gene match: 5. For the CDR3, the DNA is TGTGCCAGCGGGCTAGCGGGAGGGGCGTACTTC. Its translation is CASGLAGGAYF.

The chain joins TRBV19 to TRBJ1-2, with TRBD1 matching over 9 bases. CDR3 size: 14 residues. Germline CDR1 and CDR2: LNHDA and SQIVND (reference sequence). J gave up 2 bases and V 11 bases, and 9 bases lay outside the gene matches. The CDR3 here is CASRRDRANYGYTF. The CDR3 DNA follows: TGTGCCTCTAGACGGGACAGGGCAAACTATGGCTACACCTTC.

The chain has TRBV7-7 and TRBJ2-5; D is unresolved. Germline CDR1 is SSHAT and CDR2 is FNYEAQ (reference sequence). The CDR3 extends over 16 amino acids. Trimming left V 5 bases short and J 5 bases short, with 21 bases between. The CDR3 region is CASSLSTLTSAETQYF. CDR3 DNA: TGTGCCAGCAGCCTATCCACGTTAACCTCAGCGGAGACCCAGTACTTC.

V and J are TRBV7-6 and TRBJ2-1, with D tentatively TRBD2 (5 bases). Germline V CDR1 and CDR2: SGHVS, FNYEAQ. V lost 4 bases, J lost 7 bases, and 26 bases lay in between. The CDR3 covers 18 residues. The DNA for the CDR3 is TGTGCCAGCAGCTCGTCTACCCTAGTGACGACAAGAGGGAATGAGCAGTTCTTC. It codes for CASSSSTLVTTRGNEQFF.

This chain joins TRBV10-1 and TRBJ2-1, with 9 nucleotides matching TRBD1. Germline V gene data show CDR1 as WNHNN and CDR2 as SYGVQD (reference sequence). The trim removed 7 bases at V and 8 bases at J, leaving 12 bases unmatched. The CDR3 is 15 residues long. The CDR3 region has the DNA TGCGCCAGCAATCCGGGACAGGGTGCTACCGATGAGCAGTTCTTC. Translating it yields CASNPGQGATDEQFF.

This chain joins TRBV28 and TRBJ2-1; 11 bases map to TRBD2. Losses at the gene ends were 6 bases for V and 0 bases for J; bases not matched to a gene: 16. In germline, CDR1 is MDHEN, CDR2 SYDVKM. This CDR3 spans 20 amino acids. The chain's CDR3 is CASSPPRPGTSGSSYNEQFF. CDR3 bases: TGTGCCAGCAGCCCCCCGCGGCCCGGGACTAGCGGTTCCTCCTACAATGAGCAGTTCTTC.

This clone was found many times. This sequence joins TRBV19 and TRBJ2-7, with TRBD1 matching 9 bases. Germline CDR1 reads LNHDA; CDR2 reads SQIVND (reference sequence). V was pared by 5 bases and J by 2 bases, with 16 bases of the junction left unmatched. There are 18 residues in the CDR3. DNA of the CDR3: TGTGCCAGTAGTCACGTGGGGTCCGGGACAGGGTTTACCTACGAGCAGTACTTC. Translation: CASSHVGSGTGFTYEQYF.

The rearrangement links TRBV5-1 to TRBJ2-7; no firm D call. The CDR3 is made up of 14 amino acids. Germline CDR1 is SGHRS and CDR2 is YFSETQ. V dropped 0 bases and J dropped 1 base, with 8 bases sitting between them. Written as DNA, the CDR3 is TGCGCCAGCAGCTTGGATCCGAGTTCCTACGAGCAGTACTTC. It specifies CASSLDPSSYEQYF.

This chain joins TRBV12-3 or TRBV12-4 and TRBJ2-1; 8 bases are a match to TRBD2. This CDR3 is built from 13 residues. With 8 bases clipped from V and 4 bases from J, the junction kept 4 bases outside the gene matches. The CDR3 loop reads CASSGRVYNEQFF. CDR3 nucleotides: TGTGCCAGCTCCGGGAGGGTTTACAATGAGCAGTTCTTC.

The chain links TRBV29-1 to TRBJ1-1; D is unclear. Looked up from germline, CDR1 is SQVTM and CDR2 is ANQGSEA. The CDR3 is 14 residues long. V was shortened by 4 bases and J by 1 base, with 13 bases between the two germline ends. The CDR3 spells CSVAAQNRNTEAFF. DNA for the CDR3: TGCAGCGTTGCGGCACAGAATCGGAACACTGAAGCTTTCTTT.

The chain links TRBV5-1 to TRBJ2-7; 7 nucleotides match TRBD1. The V and J ends lost 6 bases and 7 bases, in that order; junction bases with no gene match: 4. The germline gives CDR1 SGHRS, CDR2 YFSETQ. The CDR3 is made up of 11 amino acids. CDR3 protein: CASTSTGEQYF. Here the CDR3 DNA reads TGCGCCAGCACTTCGACAGGGGAGCAGTACTTC. Full variable domain (remainder filled in from reference TRBV5-1 and TRBJ2-7): KAGVTQTPRYLIKTRGQQVTLSCSPISGHRSVSWYQQTPGQGLQFLFEYFSETQRNKGNFPGRFSGRQFSNSRSEMNVSTLELGDSALYLCASTSTGEQYFGPGTRLTVT.

V gene TRBV5-1 combines with J gene TRBJ1-1; 8 bases line up with TRBD1. The CDR3 length is 15 residues. V lost 4 bases and J lost 5; bases outside the gene matches: 10. Germline CDR1 SGHRS, CDR2 YFSETQ. The CDR3 spells CASSPGQGERTEAFF. The CDR3, as DNA: TGCGCCAGCAGCCCCGGACAGGGCGAGAGGACTGAAGCTTTCTTT.

The table lists this clone with a few counts. The chain couples TRBV10-3 to TRBJ1-2; possibly TRBD1 for D (6 bases). The CDR3 covers 15 residues. Germline lookup yields CDR1 ENHRY and CDR2 SYGVKD. V was trimmed by 0 bases and J by 7 bases, leaving 15 bases between them. The CDR3 DNA follows: TGTGCCATCAGTGAGTCTCGCAGGGGTGAGTCTGGCTACACCTTC. Translation: CAISESRRGESGYTF.

A note on this clone: At one end the junction does not follow the germline gene, possibly because of a read error. CDR3 residues: CASSPVEFETSLTVELFF. The CDR3 DNA follows: TGTGCCAGCTCACCAGTTGAGTTTGAGACTAGCTTGACCGTGGAGCTGTTTTTT. The chain couples TRBV18 to TRBJ2-2; TRBD2 aligns across 7 bases. From germline, CDR1 is KGHSH and CDR2 LQKENI. CDR3 length: 18 amino acids. The variable domain in full, with the rest retrieved from reference TRBV18 and TRBJ2-2, is NAGVMQNPRHLVRRRGQEARLRCSPMKGHSHVYWYRQLPEEGLKFMVYLQKENIIDESGMPKERFSAEFPKEGPSILRIQQVVRGDSAAYFCASSPVEFETSLTVELFFGEGSRLTVL.

The chain uses TRBV19 and TRBJ2-3; 13 bases align to TRBD2. The CDR3 extends over 20 amino acids. The germline gives CDR1 LNHDA, CDR2 SQIVND (reference sequence). Trimming took 4 bases from V and 4 from J; bases not matched to a gene: 17. The CDR3 protein is CASSKPPGLAGRASADTQYF. CDR3 coding DNA: TGTGCCAGTAGTAAACCCCCGGGACTAGCGGGACGGGCTAGCGCAGATACGCAGTATTTT.

V gene TRBV18 combines with J gene TRBJ2-5; no clear D. The CDR3 extends over 13 amino acids. Trimming took off 2 bases at V and 2 bases at J, with 6 bases between the two ends. Germline V CDR1 and CDR2: KGHSH, LQKENI. The CDR3 DNA sequence: TGTGCCAGCTCACCAGGCAGACAAGAGACCCAGTACTTC. It encodes CASSPGRQETQYF.

This clone was observed a single time. The chain joins TRBV12-3 or TRBV12-4 to TRBJ2-1; 7 bases line up with TRBD1. This CDR3 contains 12 residues. The junction had 5 bases not matched to a gene; V was cut back by 2 bases and J by 13 bases. The CDR3, as DNA: TGTGCCAGCAGTTTATCGACAGGGCCTCAGTTCTTC. It yields the protein CASSLSTGPQFF.

This chain joins TRBV18 and TRBJ1-3; 7 bases match TRBD1. V gave up 5 bases and J gave up 0 bases; unmatched junction bases: 10. CDR3 length equals 17 residues. Germline V gives CDR1 KGHSH, CDR2 LQKENI. The CDR3 bases are TGTGCCAGCTCATCGTTAGGACAGGCGACCTCTGGAAACACCATATATTTT. This codes for CASSSLGQATSGNTIYF.

J is TRBJ1-5 and V is TRBV30, with 7 bases matching TRBD1. CDR1 is GTSNPN, CDR2 SVGIG, per germline (reference sequence). This CDR3 region has 15 residues. Germline trimming cut 5 bases from V and 2 bases from J; bases unmatched to any gene: 9. The CDR3 nucleotides are TGTGCCTGGGCCCCGGGGACAGCCCGCAATCAGCCCCAGCATTTT. Encoded protein: CAWAPGTARNQPQHF.

The chain uses TRBV18 and TRBJ2-7; 7 bases are a match to TRBD2. Germline V gene data show CDR1 as KGHSH and CDR2 as LQKENI. Trimming at V came to 6 bases and at J to 2 bases, leaving 7 bases not matched to a gene. The CDR3 is 14 residues long. The DNA of the CDR3 is TGTGCCAGCTCCCCCCGGGACTACACCTACGAGCAGTACTTC. Encoded protein: CASSPRDYTYEQYF. The complete variable domain, with remaining parts taken from reference TRBV18 and TRBJ2-7, reads NAGVMQNPRHLVRRRGQEARLRCSPMKGHSHVYWYRQLPEEGLKFMVYLQKENIIDESGMPKERFSAEFPKEGPSILRIQQVVRGDSAAYFCASSPRDYTYEQYFGPGTRLTVT.

The chain links TRBV7-7 to TRBJ2-5; 7 bases are a match to TRBD1. This CDR3 has 16 residues. J was trimmed by 4 bases and V by 0 bases; bases with no gene match: 8. Germline loops: CDR1 SSHAT, CDR2 FNYEAQ (reference sequence). As DNA, the CDR3 is TGTGCCAGCAGCTTAGCCGGGACAGTGAAGGGAGAGACCCAGTACTTC. Residues: CASSLAGTVKGETQYF.